The clone carrying this T cell receptor beta chain was counted between two and nine times. Its matching antigen is unknown. The data belong to a study of chemoradiotherapy in HPV16-positive cancers. General observations from the study: Candidate HPV-specific clones and E7-related TCR motifs grew in tumor during treatment. Functional assays defining HPV-specific T cells used only two HPV16-positive patients.

Samples were taken several times over chemoradiotherapy. Sequencing was performed with immunoSEQ multiplex PCR; in TCRdb, only in-frame clones are kept and a portion is missing. The sample includes some 15,000 clones, roughly 80% of them seen just once. The sample here was taken from a patient who underwent chemoradiotherapy. The receptor was derived from a human donor with HPV-associated anogenital cancer.

The CDR3 sequence: CASIPQFYTGELFF. The CDR3 nucleotides are TGTGCCAGTATCCCACAGTTCTACACCGGGGAGCTGTTTTTT. This chain uses TRBV19 with TRBJ2-2; D is ambiguous. V was shortened by 7 bases and J by 3 bases, with 12 bases between the two germline ends. The CDR3 contains 14 residues. Germline V gene lookup returns CDR1 LNHDA and CDR2 SQIVND (reference sequence).